Presented here are 3 T cell receptor beta chains from one specimen sequenced in a study of blood T cell repertoires in COVID-19 (TCRdb year 2020). The library came from the immunoSEQ multiplex PCR assay. Held by TCRdb, this immuneACCESS table contains in-frame sequences only and omits some clones. Under half of the omission traces to an unresolved V gene where checked; the cause of the rest is unknown. The sample includes roughly 250,000 clones, with around 85% observed a single time. Clones ranked in the top ten supply 0.87% of the sample. The specimen was peripheral blood. Every receptor here comes from a human donor with COVID-19, enrolled during active disease. The donor label of this sample is uncertain.

The gene calls are TRBV28 and TRBJ1-6; 7 nucleotides align to TRBD1. The CDR3 loop spans 16 amino acids. The germline CDR1 and CDR2 sequences are MDHEN and SYDVKM. V trimming: 1 base; J trimming: 7 bases; junction bases outside the gene matches: 7. For the CDR3, the DNA is TGTGCCAGCAGTTTATTCTGGACAGGAGGGAATTCACCCCTCCACTTT. It encodes CASSLFWTGGNSPLHF.

This rearrangement joins TRBV7-2 to TRBJ1-2, with 11 bases that match TRBD1. Germline V CDR1 and CDR2: SGHTA, FQGNSA. V lost 3 bases and J lost 5; bases outside the gene matches: 5. The CDR3 is 15 amino acids. The CDR3 nucleotides are TGTGCCAGCAGCTTCGGACAGGGGGCGGGGTATGGCTACACCTTC. This encodes CASSFGQGAGYGYTF.

For this clone: The sample contains more than one DNA sequence encoding this CDR3. The chain links TRBV29-1 to TRBJ2-1; 10 nucleotides agree with TRBD1. The V gene's germline CDR1 is SQVTM and CDR2 ANQGSEA. There are 14 residues in the CDR3. With V trimmed by 6 bases and J by 3 bases, 5 bases remained unmatched. The CDR3 nucleotides read TGCAGCGTCGCCGGGACAGGGGTCTACAATGAGCAGTTCTTC. This codes for CSVAGTGVYNEQFF.